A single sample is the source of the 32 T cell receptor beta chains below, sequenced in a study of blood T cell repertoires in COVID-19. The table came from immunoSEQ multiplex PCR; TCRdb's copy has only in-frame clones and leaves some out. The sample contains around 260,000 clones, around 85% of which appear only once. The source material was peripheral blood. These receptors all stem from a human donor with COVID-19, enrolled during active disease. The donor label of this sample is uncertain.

Here the CDR3 reads CSVEGRRGAEAFF. The DNA for the CDR3 is TGCAGCGTTGAGGGGCGCAGGGGAGCTGAAGCTTTCTTT. The V and J genes are TRBV29-1 and TRBJ1-1; D perhaps matches TRBD1 (6 bases). CDR1 is SQVTM and CDR2 is ANQGSEA in the germline V gene. Trimming removed 3 bases from V and 6 bases from J, with 14 bases in between. The CDR3 contains 13 residues.

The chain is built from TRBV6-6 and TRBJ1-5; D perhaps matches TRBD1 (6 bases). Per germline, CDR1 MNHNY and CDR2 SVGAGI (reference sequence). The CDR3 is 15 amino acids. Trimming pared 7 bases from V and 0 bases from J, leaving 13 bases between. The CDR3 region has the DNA TGTGCCAGCACACCGACAGGAGCTAGCAATCAGCCCCAGCATTTT. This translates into CASTPTGASNQPQHF.

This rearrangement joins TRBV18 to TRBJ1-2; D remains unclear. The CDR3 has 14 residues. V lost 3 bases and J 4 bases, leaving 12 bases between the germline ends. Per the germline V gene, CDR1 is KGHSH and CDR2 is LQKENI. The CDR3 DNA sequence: TGTGCCAGCTCACCGGCCGGAGAGACCTATGGCTACACCTTC. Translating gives CASSPAGETYGYTF. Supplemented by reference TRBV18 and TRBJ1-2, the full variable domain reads NAGVMQNPRHLVRRRGQEARLRCSPMKGHSHVYWYRQLPEEGLKFMVYLQKENIIDESGMPKERFSAEFPKEGPSILRIQQVVRGDSAAYFCASSPAGETYGYTFGSGTRLTVV.

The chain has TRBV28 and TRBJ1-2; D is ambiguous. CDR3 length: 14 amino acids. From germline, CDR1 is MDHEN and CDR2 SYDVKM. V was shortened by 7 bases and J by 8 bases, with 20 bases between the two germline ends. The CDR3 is CASNPASIPRGYTF. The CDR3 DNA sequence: TGTGCCAGCAATCCCGCCTCCATCCCTCGGGGCTACACCTTC.

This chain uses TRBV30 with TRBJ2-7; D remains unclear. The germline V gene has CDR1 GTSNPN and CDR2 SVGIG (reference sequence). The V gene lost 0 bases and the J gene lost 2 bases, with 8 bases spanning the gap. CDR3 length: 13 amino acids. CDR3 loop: CAWSVIGAYEQYF. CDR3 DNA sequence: TGTGCCTGGAGTGTCATCGGTGCCTACGAGCAGTACTTC.

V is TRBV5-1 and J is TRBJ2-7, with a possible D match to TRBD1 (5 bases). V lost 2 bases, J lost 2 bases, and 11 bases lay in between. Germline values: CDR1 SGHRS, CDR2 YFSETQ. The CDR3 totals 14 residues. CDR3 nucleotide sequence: TGCGCCAGCAGCTTATTGACAGTACCCTACGAGCAGTACTTC. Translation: CASSLLTVPYEQYF.

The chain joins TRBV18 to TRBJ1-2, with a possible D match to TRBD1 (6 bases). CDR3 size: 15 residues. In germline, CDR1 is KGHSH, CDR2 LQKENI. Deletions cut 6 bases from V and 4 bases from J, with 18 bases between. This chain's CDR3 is CASSPQDRLAYGYTF. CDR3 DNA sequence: TGTGCCAGCTCGCCCCAGGACAGACTTGCCTATGGCTACACCTTC.

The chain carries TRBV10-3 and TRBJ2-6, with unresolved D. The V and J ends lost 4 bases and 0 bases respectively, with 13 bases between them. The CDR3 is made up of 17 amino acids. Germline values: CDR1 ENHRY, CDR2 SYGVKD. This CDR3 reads CAISALVSYSGANVLTF. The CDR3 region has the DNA TGTGCCATCAGTGCCCTAGTGTCCTACTCTGGGGCCAACGTCCTGACTTTC.

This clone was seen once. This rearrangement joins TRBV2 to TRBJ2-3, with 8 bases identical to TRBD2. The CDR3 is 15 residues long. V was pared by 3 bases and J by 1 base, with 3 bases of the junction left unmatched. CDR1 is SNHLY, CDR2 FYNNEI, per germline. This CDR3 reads CASSDGGDGTDTQYF. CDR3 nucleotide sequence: TGTGCCAGCAGTGACGGGGGGGACGGCACAGATACGCAGTATTTT. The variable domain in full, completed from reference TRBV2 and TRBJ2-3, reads EPEVTQTPSHQVTQMGQEVILRCVPISNHLYFYWYRQILGQKVEFLVSFYNNEISEKSEIFDDQFSVERPDGSNFTLKIRSTKLEDSAMYFCASSDGGDGTDTQYFGPGTRLTVL.

The CDR3 is CASSDRDSLYGYTF. DNA for the CDR3: TGTGCCAGCAGTGACAGGGACAGCCTCTATGGCTACACCTTC. The genes are TRBV6-1 and TRBJ1-2; 7 bases line up with TRBD1. Germline trimming cut 3 bases from V and 4 bases from J; bases unmatched to any gene: 5. The CDR3 sequence is 14 residues long. CDR1 is MNHNS and CDR2 is SASEGT in the germline V gene.

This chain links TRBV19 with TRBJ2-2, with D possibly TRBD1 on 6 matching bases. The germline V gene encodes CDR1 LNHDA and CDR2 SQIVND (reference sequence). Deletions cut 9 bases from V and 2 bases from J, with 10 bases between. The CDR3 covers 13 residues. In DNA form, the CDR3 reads TGTGCCAGCAGGGGACCTAACACCGGGGAGCTGTTTTTT. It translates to CASRGPNTGELFF. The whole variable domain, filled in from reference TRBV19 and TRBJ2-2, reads DGGITQSPKYLFRKEGQNVTLSCEQNLNHDAMYWYRQDPGQGLRLIYYSQIVNDFQKGDIAEGYSVSREKKESFPLTVTSAQKNPTAFYLCASRGPNTGELFFGEGSRLTVL.

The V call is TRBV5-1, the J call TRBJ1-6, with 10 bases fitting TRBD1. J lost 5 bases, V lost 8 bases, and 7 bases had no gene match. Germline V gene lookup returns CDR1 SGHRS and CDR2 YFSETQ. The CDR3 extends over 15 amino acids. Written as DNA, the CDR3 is TGCGCCAGTTCGGCCGGGACAGGGGATAATTCACCCCTCCACTTT. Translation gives CASSAGTGDNSPLHF. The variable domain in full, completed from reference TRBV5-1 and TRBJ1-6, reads KAGVTQTPRYLIKTRGQQVTLSCSPISGHRSVSWYQQTPGQGLQFLFEYFSETQRNKGNFPGRFSGRQFSNSRSEMNVSTLELGDSALYLCASSAGTGDNSPLHFGNGTRLTVT.

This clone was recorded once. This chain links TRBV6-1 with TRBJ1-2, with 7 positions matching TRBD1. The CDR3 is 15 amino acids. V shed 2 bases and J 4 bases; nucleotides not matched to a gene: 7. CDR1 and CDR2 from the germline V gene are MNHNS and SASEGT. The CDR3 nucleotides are TGTGCCAGCAGTGAACAGGGGGAGGCTATCTATGGCTACACCTTC. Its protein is CASSEQGEAIYGYTF.

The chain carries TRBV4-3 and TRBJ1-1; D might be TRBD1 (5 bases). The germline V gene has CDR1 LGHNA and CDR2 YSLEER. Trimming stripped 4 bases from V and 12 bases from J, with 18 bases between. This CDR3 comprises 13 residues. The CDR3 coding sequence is TGCGCCAGCAGCCTATTGGGGGGAGGGCGAACTTTCTTT. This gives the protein CASSLLGGGRTFF.

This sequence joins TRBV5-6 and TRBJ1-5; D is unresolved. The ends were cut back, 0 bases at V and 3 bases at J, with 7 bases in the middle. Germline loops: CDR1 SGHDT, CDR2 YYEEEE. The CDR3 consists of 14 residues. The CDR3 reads CASSLGQFNQPQHF. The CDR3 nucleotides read TGTGCCAGCAGCTTGGGGCAGTTCAATCAGCCCCAGCATTTT.

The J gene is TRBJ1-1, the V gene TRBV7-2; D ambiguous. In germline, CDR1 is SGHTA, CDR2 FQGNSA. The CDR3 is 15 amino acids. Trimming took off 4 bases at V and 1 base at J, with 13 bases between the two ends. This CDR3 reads CASSSQAFGNTEAFF. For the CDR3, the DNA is TGTGCCAGCAGCTCCCAGGCGTTCGGGAACACTGAAGCTTTCTTT.

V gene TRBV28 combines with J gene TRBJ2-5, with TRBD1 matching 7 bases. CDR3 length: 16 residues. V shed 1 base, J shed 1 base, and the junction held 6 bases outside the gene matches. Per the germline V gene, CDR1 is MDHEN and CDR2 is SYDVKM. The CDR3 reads CASSLLFGTAQETQYF. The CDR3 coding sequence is TGTGCCAGCAGTTTATTGTTCGGGACAGCCCAAGAGACCCAGTACTTC.

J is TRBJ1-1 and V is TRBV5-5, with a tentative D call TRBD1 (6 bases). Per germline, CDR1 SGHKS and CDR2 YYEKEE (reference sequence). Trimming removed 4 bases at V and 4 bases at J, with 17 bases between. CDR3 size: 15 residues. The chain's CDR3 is CASSAQQGRVTEAFF. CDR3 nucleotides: TGTGCCAGCAGCGCCCAACAGGGAAGGGTCACTGAAGCTTTCTTT.

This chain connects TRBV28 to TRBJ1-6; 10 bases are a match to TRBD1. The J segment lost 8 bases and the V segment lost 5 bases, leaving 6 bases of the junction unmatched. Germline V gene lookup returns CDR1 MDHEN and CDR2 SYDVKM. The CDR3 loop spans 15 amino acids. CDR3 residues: CASSTGQGRDSPLHF. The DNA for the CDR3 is TGTGCCAGCAGTACGGGACAGGGGAGGGATTCACCCCTCCACTTT.

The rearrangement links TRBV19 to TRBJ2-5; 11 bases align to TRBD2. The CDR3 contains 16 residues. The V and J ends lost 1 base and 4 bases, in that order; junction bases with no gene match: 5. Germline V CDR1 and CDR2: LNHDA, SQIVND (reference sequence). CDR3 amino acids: CASSIAALAGGETQYF. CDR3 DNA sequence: TGTGCCAGTAGTATAGCTGCCCTAGCGGGAGGAGAGACCCAGTACTTC.

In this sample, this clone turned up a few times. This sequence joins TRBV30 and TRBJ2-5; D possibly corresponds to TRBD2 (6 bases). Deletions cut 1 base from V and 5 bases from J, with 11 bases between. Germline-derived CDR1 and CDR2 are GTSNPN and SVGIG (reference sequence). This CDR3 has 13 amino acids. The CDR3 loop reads CAWSGAGGETQYF. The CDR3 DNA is TGTGCCTGGAGTGGGGCTGGGGGGGAGACCCAGTACTTC.

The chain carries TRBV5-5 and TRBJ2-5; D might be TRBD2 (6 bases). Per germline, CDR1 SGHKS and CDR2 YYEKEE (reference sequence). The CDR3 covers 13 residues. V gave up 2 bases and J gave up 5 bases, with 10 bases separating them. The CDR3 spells CASSFNAGETQYF. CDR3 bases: TGTGCCAGCAGCTTTAATGCGGGGGAGACCCAGTACTTC.

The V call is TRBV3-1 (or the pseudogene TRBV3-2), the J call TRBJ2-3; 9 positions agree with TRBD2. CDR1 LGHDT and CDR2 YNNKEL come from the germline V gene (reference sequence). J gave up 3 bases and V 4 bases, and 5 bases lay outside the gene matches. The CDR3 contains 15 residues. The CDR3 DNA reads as TGTGCCAGCAGCCGTGCGGGAGGGCCTACAGATACGCAGTATTTT. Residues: CASSRAGGPTDTQYF.

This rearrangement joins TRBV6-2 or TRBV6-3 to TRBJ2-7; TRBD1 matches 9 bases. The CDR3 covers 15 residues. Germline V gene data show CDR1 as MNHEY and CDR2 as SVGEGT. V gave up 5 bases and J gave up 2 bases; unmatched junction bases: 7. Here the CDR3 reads CASSGDRDAPYEQYF. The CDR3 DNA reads TGTGCCAGCAGTGGGGACAGGGATGCTCCCTACGAGCAGTACTTC.

Written as DNA, the CDR3 is TGTGCCAGTAGTAAGATGGGGCCTGGATATGGCTACACCTTC. Translation: CASSKMGPGYGYTF. The chain couples TRBV19 to TRBJ1-2; a weak D match, TRBD1 (5 bases). V gave up 4 bases and J gave up 5 bases, with 14 bases separating them. Germline V CDR1 and CDR2: LNHDA, SQIVND (reference sequence). The CDR3 has 14 amino acids.

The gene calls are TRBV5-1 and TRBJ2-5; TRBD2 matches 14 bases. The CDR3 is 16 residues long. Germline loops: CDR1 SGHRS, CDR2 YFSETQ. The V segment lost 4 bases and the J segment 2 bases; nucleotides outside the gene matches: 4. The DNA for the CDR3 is TGCGCCAGCAGCCCTCGACTAGCGGGAGGGCAAGAGACCCAGTACTTC. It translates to CASSPRLAGGQETQYF.

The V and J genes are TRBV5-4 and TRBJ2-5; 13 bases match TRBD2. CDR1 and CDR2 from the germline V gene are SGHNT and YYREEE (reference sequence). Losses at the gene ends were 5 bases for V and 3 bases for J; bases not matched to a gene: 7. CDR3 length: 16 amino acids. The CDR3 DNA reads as TGTGCCAGCAGGCCTCGGGGGACTAGCGGGGAAGAGACCCAGTACTTC. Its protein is CASRPRGTSGEETQYF.

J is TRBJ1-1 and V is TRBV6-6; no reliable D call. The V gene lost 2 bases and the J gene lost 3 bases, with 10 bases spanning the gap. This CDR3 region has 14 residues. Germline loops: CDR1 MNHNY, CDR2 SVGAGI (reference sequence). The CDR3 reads CASSYGQAYTEAFF. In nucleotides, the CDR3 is TGTGCCAGCAGTTACGGGCAGGCCTACACTGAAGCTTTCTTT.

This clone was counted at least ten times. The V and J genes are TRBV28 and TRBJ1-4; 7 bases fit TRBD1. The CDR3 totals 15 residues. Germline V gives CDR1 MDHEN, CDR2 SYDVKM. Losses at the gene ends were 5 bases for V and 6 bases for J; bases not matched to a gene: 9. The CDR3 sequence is CASSPLTGNDEKLFF. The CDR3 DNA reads TGTGCCAGCAGTCCGTTGACAGGGAATGATGAAAAACTGTTTTTT.

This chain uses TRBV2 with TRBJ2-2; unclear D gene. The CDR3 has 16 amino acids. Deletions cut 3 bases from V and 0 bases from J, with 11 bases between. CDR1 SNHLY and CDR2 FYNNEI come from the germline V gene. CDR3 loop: CASSDGITANTGELFF. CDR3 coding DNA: TGTGCCAGCAGTGATGGTATAACAGCGAACACCGGGGAGCTGTTTTTT.

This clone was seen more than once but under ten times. CDR3 sequence reads: CASSLTGTVRGAGELFF. CDR3 DNA: TGTGCCAGCAGCCTCACCGGGACAGTGCGAGGGGCCGGGGAGCTGTTTTTT. The gene calls are TRBV27 and TRBJ2-2; 7 bases agree with TRBD1. The CDR3 spans 17 residues. CDR1 and CDR2 from the germline V gene are MNHEY and SMNVEV (reference sequence). The V and J ends lost 6 bases and 6 bases, in that order; junction bases with no gene match: 16.

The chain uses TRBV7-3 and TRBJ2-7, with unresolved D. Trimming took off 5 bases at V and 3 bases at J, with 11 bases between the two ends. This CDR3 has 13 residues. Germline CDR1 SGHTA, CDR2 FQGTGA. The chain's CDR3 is CASSPQDSYEQYF. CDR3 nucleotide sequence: TGTGCCAGCAGCCCTCAGGATAGCTACGAGCAGTACTTC.